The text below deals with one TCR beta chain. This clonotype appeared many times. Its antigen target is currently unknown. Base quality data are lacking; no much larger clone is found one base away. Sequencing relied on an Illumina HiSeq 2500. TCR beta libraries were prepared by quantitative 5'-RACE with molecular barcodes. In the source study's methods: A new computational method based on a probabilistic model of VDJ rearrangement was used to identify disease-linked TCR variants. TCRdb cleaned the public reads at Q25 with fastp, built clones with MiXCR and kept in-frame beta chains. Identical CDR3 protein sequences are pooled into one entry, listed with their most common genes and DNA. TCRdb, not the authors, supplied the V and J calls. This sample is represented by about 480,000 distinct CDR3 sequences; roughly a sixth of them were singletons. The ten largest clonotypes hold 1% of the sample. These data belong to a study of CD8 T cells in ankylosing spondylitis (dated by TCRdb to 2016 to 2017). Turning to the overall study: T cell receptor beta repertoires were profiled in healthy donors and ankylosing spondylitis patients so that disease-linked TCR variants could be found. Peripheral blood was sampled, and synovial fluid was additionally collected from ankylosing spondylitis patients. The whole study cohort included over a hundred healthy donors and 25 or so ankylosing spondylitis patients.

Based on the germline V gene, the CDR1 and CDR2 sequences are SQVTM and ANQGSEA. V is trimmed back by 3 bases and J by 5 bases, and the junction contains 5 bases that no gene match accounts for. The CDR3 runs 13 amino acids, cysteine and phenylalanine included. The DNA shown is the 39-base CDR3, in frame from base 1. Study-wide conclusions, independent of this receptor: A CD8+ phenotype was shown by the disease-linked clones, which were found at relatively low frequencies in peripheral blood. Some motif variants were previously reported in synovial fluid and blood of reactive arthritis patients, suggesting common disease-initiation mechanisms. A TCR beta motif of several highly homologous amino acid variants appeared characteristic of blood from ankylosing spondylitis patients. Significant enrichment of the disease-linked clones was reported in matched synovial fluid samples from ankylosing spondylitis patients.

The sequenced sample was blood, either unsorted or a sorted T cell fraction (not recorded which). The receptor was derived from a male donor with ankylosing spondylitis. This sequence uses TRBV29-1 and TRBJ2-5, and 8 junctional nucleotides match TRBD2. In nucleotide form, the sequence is TGCAGCGTTGAGTCGTTAGCGGGGGAGACCCAGTACTTC. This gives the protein CSVESLAGETQYF. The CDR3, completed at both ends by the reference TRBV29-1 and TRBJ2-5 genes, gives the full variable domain SAVISQKPSRDICQRGTSLTIQCQVDSQVTMMFWYRQQPGQSLTLIATANQGSEATYESGFVIDKFPISRPNLTFSTLTVSNMSPEDSSIYLCSVESLAGETQYFGPGTRLLVL.